This T cell receptor beta chain was found in a study of cytomegalovirus exposure and HLA in healthy donors. Study as a whole: A prior analysis found 117 million unique TCR beta sequences from 150 million to 200 million T cells.

The CDR3 loop spans 12 amino acids. CDR1 MNHNS and CDR2 SASEGT come from the germline V gene. The J segment lost 4 bases and the V segment lost 8 bases, leaving 2 bases of the junction unmatched. Despite likely unrecorded immune exposures, the donors were nominally healthy at the time of sampling. Primers included in the PCR were 60 Vbeta and 13 Jbeta primers. The protocol was immunoSEQ multiplex PCR, while the TCRdb copy is restricted to in-frame clones and leaves out a portion. The top ten clones hold roughly 7.4% of a sample with about 240,000 clones, around 80% of them seen once. In its sample, this clone was seen a few times. The sample holds other DNA sequences that translate to the same CDR3.

This TCR was sampled from a woman aged 60 to 75 in good health and CMV-seropositive. The material sequenced was PBMCs. The chain is built from TRBV6-1 and TRBJ1-5, with 7 bases lining up with TRBD1. The CDR3, as DNA: TGTGCCAGCCGGGACAGAAATCAGCCCCAGCATTTT. This sequence encodes CASRDRNQPQHF.